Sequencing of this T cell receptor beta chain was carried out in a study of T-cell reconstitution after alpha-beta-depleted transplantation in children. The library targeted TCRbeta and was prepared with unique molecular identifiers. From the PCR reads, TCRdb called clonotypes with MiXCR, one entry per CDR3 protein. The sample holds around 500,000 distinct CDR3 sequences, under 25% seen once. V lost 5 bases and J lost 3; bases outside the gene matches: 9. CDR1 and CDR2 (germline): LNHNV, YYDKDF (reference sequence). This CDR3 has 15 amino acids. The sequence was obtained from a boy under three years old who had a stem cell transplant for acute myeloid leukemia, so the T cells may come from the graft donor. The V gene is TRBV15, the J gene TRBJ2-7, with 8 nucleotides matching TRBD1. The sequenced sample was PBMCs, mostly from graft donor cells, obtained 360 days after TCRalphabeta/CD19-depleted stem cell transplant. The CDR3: CATSSPGQGFYEQYF. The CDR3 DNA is TGTGCCACCAGCTCTCCTGGACAGGGTTTCTACGAGCAGTACTTC. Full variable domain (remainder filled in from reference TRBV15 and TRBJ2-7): DAMVIQNPRYQVTQFGKPVTLSCSQTLNHNVMYWYQQKSSQAPKLLFHYYDKDFNNEADTPDNFQSRRPNTSFCFLDIRSPGLGDTAMYLCATSSPGQGFYEQYFGPGTRLTVT.